This T cell receptor beta chain was observed in a study of beta chain features in type 1 diabetes. Study-level background: Healthy donors resembled patients in age, gender and cell yields. Examination spanned about 99 million sorted cells from all samples.

This clone was seen a handful of times. Expressed TCRB transcripts were sequenced because the entire RNA isolate underwent reverse transcription. Clones were sequenced by immunoSEQ multiplex PCR, and TCRdb holds only the in-frame ones, with some missing. The data hold about 330,000 clones, with about 11% observed a single time. The germline V and J ends were trimmed by 4 bases and 0 bases, with 12 bases remaining between them. The length of the CDR3 is 15 residues. Germline CDR1 reads KGHSH; CDR2 reads LQKENI. Staining for CD45RO/CCR7/CD25/CD127/CD95/CD27 allowed sorting of CD4+ naive, central memory, regulatory and stem cell-like memory cells.

This chain joins TRBV18 and TRBJ1-1; tentatively, D is TRBD1 (6 bases). The TCR sequence derives from a woman aged 30 to 39 in good health. The sample taken for sequencing was naive CD4+ T cells from blood. The CDR3: CASSLRTEVNTEAFF. CDR3 sequence (DNA): TGTGCCAGCTCACTAAGGACAGAAGTGAACACTGAAGCTTTCTTT. The whole variable domain, filled in from reference TRBV18 and TRBJ1-1, reads NAGVMQNPRHLVRRRGQEARLRCSPMKGHSHVYWYRQLPEEGLKFMVYLQKENIIDESGMPKERFSAEFPKEGPSILRIQQVVRGDSAAYFCASSLRTEVNTEAFFGQGTRLTVV.